The sample holds a few counts of the clone carrying this T cell receptor beta chain. This sample was taken from a study of human T cells and chemical hapten exposure. Unique molecular identifiers were linked by the library to individual cDNA molecules. TCRdb reprocessed the RACE reads with MiXCR, giving one entry per CDR3 protein. The sample lists 150,000 or so distinct CDR3 sequences, approximately 14% occurring once. V was pared by 1 base and J by 6 bases, with 19 bases between. The CDR3 is made up of 16 amino acids. The germline V gene encodes CDR1 LGHNA and CDR2 YSLEER. Time point given: patch test 1, 2 weeks after DPC sensitization. Regarding treatment: therapeutic diphenylcyclopropenone sensitization with weekly scalp DPC.

The rearrangement joins TRBV4-3 to TRBJ2-7; tentatively, D is TRBD1 (6 bases). Material: whole blood, obtained in connection with sensitization to the hapten diphenylcyclopropenone (DPC). This TCR was recovered from a woman aged 25 to 39 with alopecia areata. Some clones in this sample may be carry-over from other donors' samples. The CDR3 nucleotides are TGCGCCAGCAGCCAAGGATTCAGGGGCCGGACCTTCGAGCAGTACTTC. This encodes CASSQGFRGRTFEQYF.